These 14 T cell receptor beta chains came from one sample sequenced in a study of T cell responses to AZD1222 COVID-19 vaccine. The assay was immunoSEQ multiplex PCR, and TCRdb's table has in-frame clones only and misses some. The sample shows 150,000 or so clones, around 93% of them seen only once. The starting material was peripheral blood, obtained on day 0 of AZD1222 vaccination. The receptors stem from an adult in good health.

This chain connects TRBV5-1 to TRBJ2-1; 12 bases line up with TRBD2. There are 15 residues in the CDR3. CDR1 is SGHRS, CDR2 YFSETQ, per germline. V lost 5 bases, J lost 10 bases, and 10 bases stayed unmatched. CDR3 sequence reads: CASSYGLAGTGEQFF. CDR3 bases: TGCGCCAGCAGTTACGGACTAGCGGGAACCGGCGAGCAGTTCTTC.

The rearrangement links TRBV29-1 to TRBJ2-3; perhaps TRBD2 as D (5 bases). Trimming took off 4 bases at V and 0 bases at J, with 8 bases between the two ends. The V gene's germline CDR1 is SQVTM and CDR2 ANQGSEA. CDR3 length equals 13 residues. The CDR3: CSVVRTSTDTQYF. The DNA for the CDR3 is TGCAGCGTTGTGAGGACTAGCACAGATACGCAGTATTTT.

The rearrangement links TRBV28 to TRBJ1-1; TRBD1 matches 7 bases. The V gene end was trimmed by 5 bases and the J gene end by 1 base; junction bases not matched to a gene: 10. Germline V gene sequence: CDR1 MDHEN, CDR2 SYDVKM. The CDR3 length is 16 residues. The CDR3 sequence: CASSQGGLGANTEAFF. CDR3 DNA sequence: TGTGCCAGCAGTCAGGGGGGGCTAGGGGCGAACACTGAAGCTTTCTTT.

V and J are TRBV7-9 and TRBJ2-1; weak D call: TRBD1 (6 bases). The germline CDR1 and CDR2 sequences are SEHNR and FQNEAQ (reference sequence). CDR3 length: 15 residues. The V gene lost 4 bases and the J gene lost 1 base, with 11 bases spanning the gap. The CDR3 sequence is CASSYSGDSYNEQFF. In DNA form, the CDR3 reads TGTGCCAGCAGCTACTCAGGGGATTCCTACAATGAGCAGTTCTTC.

The chain combines TRBV21-1 with TRBJ2-7; the table calls TRBD2, which could not be checked here. TRBV21-1 constitutes a pseudogene. CDR3 length: 16 residues. The DNA of the CDR3 is TGTGCCAGCAGCCGGGGACTAGCGGGTTTACCCTACGAGCAGTACTTC. Amino acids: CASSRGLAGLPYEQYF.

The chain joins TRBV3-1 (or the pseudogene TRBV3-2) to TRBJ2-2; the D gene is possibly TRBD2 (5 bases). Looked up from germline, CDR1 is LGHDT and CDR2 is YNNKEL (reference sequence). The V end was cut by 1 base, the J end by 2 bases, with 11 bases between. The CDR3 consists of 16 residues. The CDR3 DNA sequence: TGTGCCAGCAGCCAAGTAGCGTCTGGAAACACCGGGGAGCTGTTTTTT. The encoded protein is CASSQVASGNTGELFF.

The count of this clone is one. This chain uses TRBV28 with TRBJ2-1; 7 nucleotides line up with TRBD2. V dropped 6 bases and J dropped 10; count of bases not matched to a gene: 6. Per germline, CDR1 MDHEN and CDR2 SYDVKM. The CDR3 has 12 amino acids. The CDR3 spells CASRTGGREQFF. Written as DNA, the CDR3 is TGTGCCAGCAGGACGGGGGGAAGGGAGCAGTTCTTC.

The chain employs TRBV10-3 and TRBJ2-1; TRBD2 might be the D (5 bases). This CDR3 spans 16 amino acids. Germline CDR1 ENHRY, CDR2 SYGVKD. V dropped 0 bases and J dropped 6 bases, with 15 bases sitting between them. The CDR3 DNA is TGTGCCATCAGTGAGTCGGAACTAGTAAGTGTCAATGAGCAGTTCTTC. Its translation is CAISESELVSVNEQFF.

CDR3 protein: CASSLETWMGGRVNYGYTF. Written as DNA, the CDR3 is TGTGCCAGCAGCTTAGAGACATGGATGGGGGGCCGCGTGAACTATGGCTACACCTTC. J is TRBJ1-2 and V is TRBV11-2; TRBD1 might be the D (6 bases). In germline, CDR1 is SGHAT, CDR2 FQNNGV. The CDR3 spans 19 residues. Trimming cost V 0 bases and J 2 bases, with 22 bases left between them.

The chain links TRBV7-9 to TRBJ2-3; 12 nucleotides agree with TRBD2. CDR3 length: 15 residues. The V and J ends lost 6 bases and 5 bases, in that order; junction bases with no gene match: 6. Germline V gene lookup returns CDR1 SEHNR and CDR2 FQNEAQ (reference sequence). CDR3 sequence reads: CASRRLAGAEDTQYF. DNA for the CDR3: TGTGCCAGCAGGAGACTAGCGGGAGCGGAAGATACGCAGTATTTT.

Worth noting for this clone: Other DNA sequences within the sample encode an identical CDR3. V gene TRBV10-3 combines with J gene TRBJ1-3, with TRBD1 as a possible D gene (6 bases). CDR1 is ENHRY, CDR2 SYGVKD, per germline. Trimming stripped 0 bases from V and 0 bases from J, with 9 bases between. CDR3 size: 16 residues. The CDR3 loop is CAISESGQSSGNTIYF. DNA for the CDR3: TGTGCCATCAGTGAGTCTGGACAGAGCTCTGGAAACACCATATATTTT.

This clone was counted between two and nine times. The chain employs TRBV5-6 and TRBJ2-7; 7 bases line up with TRBD2. This CDR3 has 14 amino acids. V shed 6 bases, J shed 6 bases, and the junction held 12 bases outside the gene matches. Germline CDR1 reads SGHDT; CDR2 reads YYEEEE. This chain's CDR3 is CASNPTREGIEQYF. CDR3 sequence (DNA): TGTGCCAGCAATCCGACAAGGGAGGGGATCGAGCAGTACTTC.

DNA for the CDR3: TGTGCCAGCAGTTACCCCGCCGGGACTAGCGGGAACCGGGACGAGCAGTACTTC. Translated, it gives CASSYPAGTSGNRDEQYF. The chain has TRBV6-2 or TRBV6-3 and TRBJ2-7; TRBD2 matches 13 bases. J gave up 5 bases and V 2 bases, and 12 bases lay outside the gene matches. Germline V CDR1 and CDR2: MNHEY, SVGEGT. CDR3 size: 18 residues.

The J gene is TRBJ1-1, the V gene TRBV7-3; the D gene is possibly TRBD1 (5 bases). The CDR3 is 13 residues long. Germline V CDR1 and CDR2: SGHTA, FQGTGA. V lost 1 base to trimming and J lost 10 bases, with 13 bases between them. The CDR3 nucleotides are TGTGCCAGCAGCTTAAACATTGGGACCCGAGCTTTCTTT. Its protein is CASSLNIGTRAFF.